These 21 T cell receptor beta chains share one sample of origin, sequenced in a study of cytomegalovirus exposure and HLA in healthy donors (dated by TCRdb to about 2017). Library creation used the immunoSEQ multiplex PCR assay. For the multiplex PCR, a mixture combining 60 forward primers for TCR Vbeta segments and 13 reverse primers for TCR Jbeta segments was used. TCRdb mirrors the immuneACCESS table, restricted to in-frame sequences. Some clones are absent from its copies; in checked studies, under half trace to an unresolved V gene, and the reason for the others is unknown. Across this sample there are about 93,000 clones, with over 55% seen only once. Of the sample, approximately 6.3% is held by the ten largest clones. The sequenced sample consisted of PBMCs. The source of these receptors is a boy under 18 in good health and CMV-seropositive.

The chain uses TRBV25-1 and TRBJ2-1; D remains ambiguous. Trimming stripped 4 bases from V and 7 bases from J, with 11 bases between. The CDR3 loop spans 13 amino acids. Germline assignment: CDR1 MGHDK and CDR2 SYGVNS. This chain's CDR3 is CASSVTVRNEQFF. The CDR3 nucleotides read TGTGCCAGCAGTGTCACTGTTCGAAATGAGCAGTTCTTC.

This chain joins TRBV6-1 and TRBJ2-7, with D perhaps matching TRBD1 (7 bases). The CDR3 consists of 14 residues. CDR1 MNHNS and CDR2 SASEGT come from the germline V gene. V lost 7 bases and J 6 bases, leaving 19 bases between the germline ends. CDR3 protein: CASTGLEGAGEQYF. The CDR3, as DNA: TGTGCCAGCACCGGCCTGGAGGGGGCCGGCGAGCAGTACTTC.

The V and J genes are TRBV7-2 and TRBJ2-7, with TRBD1 identical over 7 bases. Per the germline V gene, CDR1 is SGHTA and CDR2 is FQGNSA. V shed 5 bases, J shed 2 bases, and the junction held 12 bases outside the gene matches. There are 16 residues in the CDR3. The CDR3 bases are TGTGCCAGCAGCCGCGCCCGGACAGGAGACACCTACGAGCAGTACTTC. Its protein is CASSRARTGDTYEQYF. Supplemented by reference TRBV7-2 and TRBJ2-7, the full variable domain reads GAGVSQSPSNKVTEKGKDVELRCDPISGHTALYWYRQSLGQGLEFLIYFQGNSAPDKSGLPSDRFSAERTGGSVSTLTIQRTQQEDSAVYLCASSRARTGDTYEQYFGPGTRLTVT.

This clone has only a few counts. The chain employs TRBV7-2 and TRBJ2-1; TRBD2 might be the D (6 bases). The CDR3 is 15 amino acids. Trimming took 5 bases from V and 4 from J, leaving 15 bases between them. Looked up from germline, CDR1 is SGHTA and CDR2 is FQGNSA. The CDR3 DNA reads as TGTGCCAGCAGCCCGCGGGGCAGTAATTACAATGAGCAGTTCTTC. It is translated as CASSPRGSNYNEQFF.

V and J are TRBV9 and TRBJ2-3, with 12 bases identical to TRBD2. Germline CDR1 SGDLS, CDR2 YYNGEE. This CDR3 has 15 amino acids. J lost 5 bases, V lost 0 bases, and 1 base had no gene match. The chain's CDR3 is CASSVGLAGVDTQYF. The CDR3 nucleotides are TGTGCCAGCAGCGTAGGACTAGCGGGAGTAGATACGCAGTATTTT.

The gene calls are TRBV6-4 and TRBJ2-3; TRBD2 aligns across 9 bases. There are 15 residues in the CDR3. Losses at the gene ends were 6 bases for V and 3 bases for J; bases not matched to a gene: 7. Germline CDR1 reads MRHNA; CDR2 reads SNTAGT. The CDR3 coding sequence is TGTGCCAGCAGCGTCGTAGCGGGAGAAACAGATACGCAGTATTTT. Residues: CASSVVAGETDTQYF.

J is TRBJ1-1 and V is TRBV4-2; D is possibly TRBD1 (5 bases). The germline CDR1 and CDR2 sequences are LGHNA and YNFKEQ. Trimming shortened V by 4 bases and J by 4 bases, and 7 bases separated the two germline ends. The CDR3 has 12 residues. This CDR3 is CASSRGGTEAFF. CDR3 DNA: TGTGCCAGCAGCCGGGGGGGCACTGAAGCTTTCTTT.

The gene calls are TRBV30 and TRBJ2-7, with D uncertain. Trimming removed 2 bases at V and 6 bases at J, with 14 bases between. Germline values: CDR1 GTSNPN, CDR2 SVGIG (reference sequence). The CDR3 is 13 amino acids. As DNA, the CDR3 is TGTGCCTGGAGTCAGACATCCTCCGGCGAGCAGTACTTC. It is translated as CAWSQTSSGEQYF. The whole variable domain, remainder taken from reference TRBV30 and TRBJ2-7, is SQTIHQWPATLVQPVGSPLSLECTVEGTSNPNLYWYRQAAGRGLQLLFYSVGIGQISSEVPQNLSASRPQDRQFILSSKKLLLSDSGFYLCAWSQTSSGEQYFGPGTRLTVT.

Worth noting for this clone: Other nucleotide sequences from this sample produce the same CDR3. The J gene is TRBJ1-5, the V gene TRBV30; 8 positions agree with TRBD1. V dropped 1 base and J dropped 4; count of bases not matched to a gene: 0. Germline V gene sequence: CDR1 GTSNPN, CDR2 SVGIG (reference sequence). This CDR3 has 13 residues. The CDR3 is CAWSGQGNQPQHF. The CDR3 coding sequence is TGTGCCTGGAGTGGACAGGGGAATCAGCCCCAGCATTTT.

This clone was seen a few times. The chain carries TRBV1 and TRBJ2-2; the table gives TRBD1 as D, unverified against the DNA. TRBV1 constitutes a pseudogene. This CDR3 is built from 17 residues. Written as DNA, the CDR3 is TGCACCAGCAGCCAAGATGTCCAGGCTTCTGGCACCGGGGAGCTGTTTTTT. Amino acids: CTSSQDVQASGTGELFF.

V is TRBV9 and J is TRBJ2-5, with 7 bases aligning to TRBD2. The end of the DNA fits TRBJ2-7 better, so the J call may be wrong. The CDR3 totals 12 residues. The V gene's germline CDR1 is SGDLS and CDR2 YYNGEE. In DNA form, the CDR3 reads TGTGCCAGCAGGGGGGAGGGCTCCGAGCAGTACTTC. This codes for CASRGEGSEQYF.

The chain is built from TRBV5-1 and TRBJ2-7, with TRBD2 matching 7 bases. J gave up 2 bases and V 0 bases, and 11 bases lay outside the gene matches. The V gene's germline CDR1 is SGHRS and CDR2 YFSETQ. This CDR3 region has 17 residues. The CDR3 protein is CASSLGALGGGTYEQYF. The CDR3, as DNA: TGCGCCAGCAGCTTGGGGGCCCTGGGGGGAGGGACCTACGAGCAGTACTTC.

This chain uses TRBV5-4 with TRBJ2-7, with 8 bases aligning to TRBD2. V lost 4 bases and J lost 5; bases outside the gene matches: 8. From germline, CDR1 is SGHNT and CDR2 YYREEE (reference sequence). The CDR3 covers 14 residues. CDR3 bases: TGTGCCAGCAGCCCCGTATACGGGAGGGACGAGCAGTACTTC. Its translation: CASSPVYGRDEQYF.

The chain is built from TRBV21-1 and TRBJ2-3; the tabulated D call, TRBD1, remains unverified against the DNA. TRBV21-1 is described as a pseudogene. This CDR3 is 14 amino acids long. In DNA form, the CDR3 reads TGTGCCAGCACTGAAGACATGAGCACAGATACGCAGTATTTT. Translated, it gives CASTEDMSTDTQYF.

This clone turned up a few times. V usage is TRBV27 and J usage is TRBJ1-5; 8 positions match TRBD1. The CDR3 consists of 12 residues. Losses at the gene ends were 7 bases for V and 7 bases for J; bases not matched to a gene: 3. Germline CDR1 MNHEY, CDR2 SMNVEV (reference sequence). The CDR3 protein is CASTTGVQPQHF. CDR3 coding DNA: TGTGCCAGCACGACAGGGGTGCAGCCCCAGCATTTT.

This clone was counted a few times. CDR3 bases: TGTGCCACTAGCCCGGGACAGGGGGGTCAGCCCCAGCATTTT. Translating gives CATSPGQGGQPQHF. This chain connects TRBV19 to TRBJ1-5; 11 bases match TRBD1. Germline CDR1 LNHDA, CDR2 SQIVND (reference sequence). CDR3 length: 14 residues. V lost 10 bases and J lost 6; bases outside the gene matches: 8. Full variable domain (missing parts from reference TRBV19 and TRBJ1-5): DGGITQSPKYLFRKEGQNVTLSCEQNLNHDAMYWYRQDPGQGLRLIYYSQIVNDFQKGDIAEGYSVSREKKESFPLTVTSAQKNPTAFYLCATSPGQGGQPQHFGDGTRLSIL.

The rearrangement uses TRBV2 and TRBJ2-3; no clear D. Per the germline V gene, CDR1 is SNHLY and CDR2 is FYNNEI. Between the trimmed V and J ends, which lost 5 bases and 0 bases, there was a span of 9 bases. This CDR3 spans 14 amino acids. The CDR3 reads CASSLQKSTDTQYF. The CDR3, as DNA: TGTGCCAGCAGTTTACAGAAAAGCACAGATACGCAGTATTTT. Filled out from reference TRBV2 and TRBJ2-3, the complete variable domain reads EPEVTQTPSHQVTQMGQEVILRCVPISNHLYFYWYRQILGQKVEFLVSFYNNEISEKSEIFDDQFSVERPDGSNFTLKIRSTKLEDSAMYFCASSLQKSTDTQYFGPGTRLTVL.

On this clone itself: The identical CDR3 is also encoded by other nucleotide sequences in the sample. The chain is built from TRBV19 and TRBJ1-5, with D possibly being TRBD1 (5 bases). V was shortened by 3 bases and J by 6 bases, with 12 bases between the two germline ends. Germline assignment: CDR1 LNHDA and CDR2 SQIVND (reference sequence). This CDR3 has 14 residues. This chain's CDR3 is CASSMGQGSQPQHF. The CDR3 nucleotides are TGTGCCAGTAGTATGGGCCAGGGAAGTCAGCCCCAGCATTTT. The full variable domain, completed using reference TRBV19 and TRBJ1-5, is DGGITQSPKYLFRKEGQNVTLSCEQNLNHDAMYWYRQDPGQGLRLIYYSQIVNDFQKGDIAEGYSVSREKKESFPLTVTSAQKNPTAFYLCASSMGQGSQPQHFGDGTRLSIL.

The V and J genes are TRBV19 and TRBJ1-3; D is unclear. V gave up 2 bases and J gave up 2 bases, with 7 bases separating them. Germline V CDR1 and CDR2: LNHDA, SQIVND (reference sequence). The CDR3 extends over 14 amino acids. CDR3 DNA sequence: TGTGCCAGTAGTATAACGGTCCCTGGAAACACCATATATTTT. Its translation: CASSITVPGNTIYF.

In this sample, this clone turned up a few times. The chain recombines TRBV7-8 with TRBJ1-5; 9 bases fit TRBD1. The germline V gene encodes CDR1 SGHVS and CDR2 FQNEAQ. J gave up 0 bases and V 4 bases, and 7 bases lay outside the gene matches. The CDR3 is 17 residues long. CDR3 sequence: CASSSKGQGFSNQPQHF. The CDR3 DNA follows: TGTGCCAGCAGCTCGAAGGGACAGGGTTTTAGCAATCAGCCCCAGCATTTT.

The rearrangement joins TRBV6-6 to TRBJ2-5; D might be TRBD2 (5 bases). CDR1 and CDR2 (germline): MNHNY, SVGAGI (reference sequence). The V gene lost 1 base and the J gene lost 10 bases, with 16 bases spanning the gap. The CDR3 runs to 14 residues. CDR3 sequence reads: CASSYYSQGSDQYF. The CDR3 region has the DNA TGTGCCAGCAGTTACTATAGCCAAGGGAGCGACCAGTACTTC.